This T cell receptor beta chain was sequenced in a study of blood T cell repertoires in COVID-19 (dated by TCRdb to about 2020). Looking at the study overall: Samples covering the acute and convalescent phases of COVID-19 were provided by collaborators in the United States, Italy and Spain. The repertoires were released in a freely available public database meant as a resource for research on the immune response to SARS-CoV-2. Where available, HLA class I and class II types were taken from metadata supplied by the sample provider and were not determined by assay-based typing. Samples were obtained from the ongoing ImmuneRACE study (first 160 participants) and from 1,254 subjects provided by 6 global collaborators. The material from the prospective study consisted of cDNA or gDNA derived from T cells, B-cell-depleted T cells, or PBMCs. Subjects who had been exposed to COVID-19, were actively infected with it, or had recovered from it provided the deeply sampled blood TCRbeta repertoires that made up the dataset. The sample metadata nearly always contained a de-identified subject ID, COVID-19 status, age in years and sex. What the work shows at the level of the full study, not this receptor alone: The amount of clinical and demographic metadata varied by source and participant and was provided uncurated.

On this clone itself: Its antigen is not yet known. The input lacks base qualities; no much larger clone sits a single base away.

The collaborating institutions used their own protocols to collect whole blood in K2EDTA tubes. For TCRbeta analysis, collaborators shipped samples in one of three forms: frozen whole blood, isolated PBMCs, or DNA extracted from either of those sample types. TCRbeta CDR3 regions were amplified from genomic DNA using the immunoSEQ Assay, a bias-controlled multiplex PCR. The published analysis was carried out like this. The number of nucleated cells in each sample was estimated by amplification of reference gene primers within the assay. To quantify the absolute abundance of each unique TCRbeta CDR3 rearrangement, sequence reads were collapsed and filtered. Productive Simpson clonality was computed per sample as the square root of Simpson's diversity index over productive rearrangements. TCRdb provides this immuneACCESS table in a form limited to in-frame rearrangements. Some clones are lacking; in checked studies, under half of them reflect an unresolved V gene, and why the rest are absent is not known. That table is the source of V, J and clone size, and D and trimming were worked out from the DNA. For this sample the table gives approximately 49,000 clones, of which roughly 82% were detected only once. The ten largest clonotypes hold about 2.7% of the sample.

CDR1 and CDR2 are drawn from the germline V gene: MDHEN, SYDVKM. Cut back by 3 bases and 0 bases, the V and J ends lie 12 bases apart. The CDR3 covers 16 residues, taking in both the cysteine and the phenylalanine. CDR3 DNA is the only sequence kept; it has 48 bases, read in frame from the first base. The sample consisted of peripheral blood. Here the chain combines TRBV28 and TRBJ1-5, and the D gene may be TRBD1, 5 bases matching. The clonotype was recovered from a woman in her sixties with acute or convalescent COVID-19. The CDR3 corresponds to CASSLGLSYSNQPQHF. The bases are TGTGCCAGCAGTTTGGGACTGTCGTATAGCAATCAGCCCCAGCATTTT. The reference TRBV28 and TRBJ1-5 proteins fill in what lies around the CDR3, so the full variable domain reads DVKVTQSSRYLVKRTGEKVFLECVQDMDHENMFWYRQDPGLGLRLIYFSYDVKMKEKGDIPEGYSVSREKKERFSLILESASTNQTSMYLCASSLGLSYSNQPQHFGDGTRLSIL.